One sample yielded the 18 T cell receptor beta chains listed below, sequenced in a study of blood T cell repertoires in COVID-19 (dated by TCRdb to between 2020 and 2021). Preparation of the library involved the immunoSEQ multiplex PCR assay. The table comes from immuneACCESS by way of TCRdb, which keeps in-frame sequences with V and J called. Part of the clones is missing from these tables; in studies checked, under half for an unresolved V gene and the rest for unknown reasons. Counted in this sample were roughly 250,000 clones; roughly 91% of them appeared once. Around 0.99% of the sample is taken by the ten largest. Material: peripheral blood. Source of these receptors: a woman in her 40s who had recovered from COVID-19.

The chain is built from TRBV11-3 and TRBJ1-1; TRBD1 agrees at 8 bases. Germline loops: CDR1 SGHNT, CDR2 YENEEA. The ends lost 3 bases at V and 1 base at J; junction bases unmatched: 10. This CDR3 comprises 17 residues. CDR3: CASSFTQGGTPNTEAFF. The CDR3 DNA is TGTGCCAGCAGCTTTACACAGGGGGGGACCCCGAACACTGAAGCTTTCTTT. Looking up the rest from reference TRBV11-3 and TRBJ1-1 gives the full variable domain: EAGVVQSPRYKIIEKKQPVAFWCNPISGHNTLYWYLQNLGQGPELLIRYENEEAVDDSQLPKDRFSAERLKGVDSTLKIQPAELGDSAVYLCASSFTQGGTPNTEAFFGQGTRLTVV.

The chain couples TRBV15 to TRBJ2-7; TRBD2 aligns across 7 bases. The CDR3 is 19 residues long. The trim removed 1 base at V and 2 bases at J, leaving 17 bases unmatched. CDR1 and CDR2 from the germline V gene are LNHNV and YYDKDF (reference sequence). In DNA, the CDR3 is TGTGCCACCAGCAGAGGGGGGGGTGAGGGGCCCCGTTCGACCTACGAGCAGTACTTC. It specifies CATSRGGGEGPRSTYEQYF.

The rearrangement links TRBV19 to TRBJ1-5; 8 bases line up with TRBD1. CDR3 length: 18 residues. Unmatched junction bases numbered 13, after V lost 3 bases and J lost 3 bases. Germline V gene sequence: CDR1 LNHDA, CDR2 SQIVND (reference sequence). The CDR3 DNA follows: TGTGCCAGTAGTATTTACCGACAGGGGTTGGGGAACAATCAGCCCCAGCATTTT. Protein product: CASSIYRQGLGNNQPQHF.

V and J are TRBV30 and TRBJ1-1; TRBD1 matches 8 bases. V gave up 3 bases and J gave up 10 bases; unmatched junction bases: 10. Germline lookup yields CDR1 GTSNPN and CDR2 SVGIG (reference sequence). The CDR3 consists of 13 residues. In nucleotides, the CDR3 is TGTGCCTGGAGACGGACAGGGAGGGATGGAGCTTTCTTT. Translated: CAWRRTGRDGAFF.

The DNA for the CDR3 is TGTGCCAGTAGTATAGCGAATCAGCCCCAGCATTTT. Protein product: CASSIANQPQHF. The chain joins TRBV19 to TRBJ1-5, with unresolved D. Trimming cost V 1 base and J 4 bases, with 2 bases left between them. The germline V gene encodes CDR1 LNHDA and CDR2 SQIVND (reference sequence). The CDR3 is made up of 12 amino acids. Variable domain in full (rest from reference TRBV19 and TRBJ1-5): DGGITQSPKYLFRKEGQNVTLSCEQNLNHDAMYWYRQDPGQGLRLIYYSQIVNDFQKGDIAEGYSVSREKKESFPLTVTSAQKNPTAFYLCASSIANQPQHFGDGTRLSIL.

The chain has TRBV6-5 and TRBJ2-6; perhaps TRBD1 as D (6 bases). The CDR3 is 16 residues long. Trimming took 2 bases from V and 5 from J, leaving 13 bases between them. Germline V gene data show CDR1 as MNHEY and CDR2 as SVGAGI. The CDR3 DNA follows: TGTGCCAGCAGTTACCAATACAGGGCTCGGGCCAACGTCCTGACTTTC. Encoded protein: CASSYQYRARANVLTF.

This chain uses TRBV4-3 with TRBJ1-6; TRBD1 aligns across 10 bases. This CDR3 is 12 amino acids long. Germline loops: CDR1 LGHNA, CDR2 YSLEER. Trimming removed 8 bases from V and 8 bases from J; junction bases left unmatched: 0. CDR3 protein: CASGTGDSPLHF. The CDR3 region has the DNA TGCGCCAGCGGGACAGGGGATTCACCCCTCCACTTT.

This clone was seen more than once but under ten times. This rearrangement joins TRBV29-1 to TRBJ1-1; the D gene is possibly TRBD1 (6 bases). Trimming removed 6 bases at V and 2 bases at J, with 16 bases between. The germline V gene encodes CDR1 SQVTM and CDR2 ANQGSEA. The CDR3 consists of 14 residues. CDR3 DNA: TGCAGCGTCCGAGGGGGGGAGCTAAACACTGAAGCTTTCTTT. Residues: CSVRGGELNTEAFF.

The chain links TRBV5-1 to TRBJ2-7; a weak D match, TRBD2 (6 bases). The V end lost 5 bases, the J end lost 2 bases, and 17 bases lay between the germline ends. Germline CDR1 SGHRS, CDR2 YFSETQ. The CDR3 is made up of 15 amino acids. CDR3 bases: TGCGCCAGCAGAGGCCCTAGCGTCAAACCCTACGAGCAGTACTTC. Protein product: CASRGPSVKPYEQYF.

The genes are TRBV7-2 and TRBJ1-2; D is possibly TRBD1 (6 bases). Per the germline V gene, CDR1 is SGHTA and CDR2 is FQGNSA. Trimming cost V 5 bases and J 8 bases, with 27 bases left between them. This CDR3 spans 17 amino acids. CDR3 loop: CASSLRVRDKRPGGYTF. CDR3 coding DNA: TGTGCCAGCAGCCTGAGGGTTAGGGACAAAAGACCGGGGGGCTACACCTTC.

This CDR3 is CASSQEGNRGTEAFF. The CDR3 DNA reads as TGTGCCAGCAGCCAAGAGGGTAACAGGGGCACTGAAGCTTTCTTT. The chain combines TRBV4-2 with TRBJ1-1, with TRBD1 identical over 7 bases. Germline V lookup: CDR1 LGHNA, CDR2 YNFKEQ. The CDR3 runs to 15 residues. The junction had 5 bases not matched to a gene; V was cut back by 0 bases and J by 4 bases.

The sample holds one count of this clone. The V gene is TRBV5-1, the J gene TRBJ2-5, with 8 bases that match TRBD1. Germline lookup yields CDR1 SGHRS and CDR2 YFSETQ. V dropped 4 bases and J dropped 4; count of bases not matched to a gene: 9. CDR3 size: 15 residues. CDR3 in DNA: TGCGCCAGCAGCCGGGCGGGGACAGGCGGAGAGACCCAGTACTTC. This sequence encodes CASSRAGTGGETQYF.

The V call is TRBV19, the J call TRBJ1-5; no clear D. The germline CDR1 and CDR2 sequences are LNHDA and SQIVND (reference sequence). The CDR3 spans 15 residues. V lost 7 bases to trimming and J lost 2 bases, with 15 bases between them. CDR3 bases: TGTGCCAGTACCCCCTCCGGCCAGGGCAATCAGCCCCAGCATTTT. It yields the protein CASTPSGQGNQPQHF.

This clone was observed a handful of times. V and J are TRBV7-9 and TRBJ2-2; weak D call: TRBD2 (5 bases). Between the trimmed V and J ends, which lost 3 bases and 4 bases, there was a span of 9 bases. CDR3 size: 14 residues. Germline-derived CDR1 and CDR2 are SEHNR and FQNEAQ (reference sequence). The CDR3 bases are TGTGCCAGCAGCTTGGGGAGACCCACCGGGGAGCTGTTTTTT. Protein product: CASSLGRPTGELFF.

This rearrangement joins TRBV3-1 (or the pseudogene TRBV3-2) to TRBJ2-2; perhaps TRBD2 as D (6 bases). CDR3 length: 16 amino acids. Trimming pared 4 bases from V and 4 bases from J, leaving 16 bases between. CDR1 and CDR2 (germline): LGHDT, YNNKEL (reference sequence). The CDR3 coding sequence is TGTGCCAGCAGCCGGTGGGCCGGGAGCGCCACCGGGGAGCTGTTTTTT. Protein: CASSRWAGSATGELFF.

This chain links TRBV27 with TRBJ1-2, with D maybe TRBD1 (5 bases). Germline CDR1 is MNHEY and CDR2 is SMNVEV (reference sequence). There are 14 residues in the CDR3. Deletions cut 0 bases from V and 6 bases from J, with 11 bases between. Here the CDR3 reads CASSLSGAGHGYTF. CDR3 bases: TGTGCCAGCAGTTTATCTGGGGCAGGGCATGGCTACACCTTC.

V usage is TRBV5-8 and J usage is TRBJ2-3; 7 nucleotides agree with TRBD2. Germline-derived CDR1 and CDR2 are SGHTS and YDEGEE. This CDR3 comprises 16 residues. V shed 0 bases, J shed 4 bases, and the junction held 8 bases outside the gene matches. The CDR3 DNA reads TGTGCCAGCAGCTTGGGCGGCAATCGGGGGGCAGATACGCAGTATTTT. Amino acid sequence: CASSLGGNRGADTQYF.

This clone was observed a few times. The chain links TRBV11-3 to TRBJ1-3, with unresolved D. Per the germline V gene, CDR1 is SGHNT and CDR2 is YENEEA. Trimming took off 2 bases at V and 0 bases at J, with 11 bases between the two ends. The CDR3 consists of 16 residues. CDR3 DNA sequence: TGTGCCAGCAGCTTACAGGTCCGGTACTCTGGAAACACCATATATTTT. Translating it yields CASSLQVRYSGNTIYF.